Shown below are 28 T cell receptor beta chains from a single sample sequenced in a study of T cell changes during pregnancy in multiple sclerosis. The repertoire was sequenced with immunoSEQ multiplex PCR; TCRdb's copy has only in-frame clones and lacks some. Of about 36,000 clones listed, 85% to 90% are singletons. Sequences were derived from CD8+ T cells from peripheral blood mononuclear cells, sampled in the third trimester of pregnancy. These receptors all come from a female donor with multiple sclerosis, enrolled in a pregnancy study.

The CDR3 region has the DNA TGCGCCAGCAGCCAAATCAACATAGCCTATGGCTACACCTTC. It is translated as CASSQINIAYGYTF. The J gene is TRBJ1-2, the V gene TRBV4-1; D is unclear. Germline values: CDR1 MGHRA, CDR2 YSYEKL. The CDR3 extends over 14 amino acids. Trimming left V 2 bases short and J 4 bases short, with 11 bases between.

This chain connects TRBV7-9 to TRBJ2-7; possible D gene TRBD2, 7 bases. The CDR3 totals 14 residues. Germline CDR1 reads SEHNR; CDR2 reads FQNEAQ (reference sequence). V lost 7 bases, J lost 2 bases, and 15 bases lay in between. The CDR3 protein is CASTEGGATYEQYF. CDR3 nucleotides: TGTGCCAGCACCGAAGGGGGGGCCACCTACGAGCAGTACTTC.

The CDR3 DNA sequence: TGTGCCAGCGCTCCTTTGTACTTTGAGTCCTACGAGCAGTACTTC. This translates into CASAPLYFESYEQYF. The chain couples TRBV27 to TRBJ2-7; no firm D call. The CDR3 is 15 amino acids. V lost 8 bases to trimming and J lost 1 base, with 18 bases between them. Germline assignment: CDR1 MNHEY and CDR2 SMNVEV (reference sequence).

V usage is TRBV4-1 and J usage is TRBJ2-5; TRBD2 matches 8 bases. V lost 3 bases and J lost 5; bases outside the gene matches: 8. Germline V gives CDR1 MGHRA, CDR2 YSYEKL. The CDR3 contains 15 residues. The CDR3 DNA reads as TGCGCCAGCAGCCACGAAGCGGGGGTCCGGGAGACCCAGTACTTC. Translation: CASSHEAGVRETQYF.

The chain recombines TRBV11-2 with TRBJ2-4; 8 nucleotides align to TRBD1. The germline V gene has CDR1 SGHAT and CDR2 FQNNGV. V lost 5 bases to trimming and J lost 0 bases; unmatched junction nucleotides: 6. The CDR3 consists of 16 residues. CDR3 residues: CASSPRTGLAKNIQYF. As DNA, the CDR3 is TGTGCCAGCAGCCCTCGGACAGGGCTAGCCAAAAACATTCAGTACTTC.

The chain joins TRBV6-1 to TRBJ2-1; 8 bases fit TRBD1. The trim removed 4 bases at V and 6 bases at J, leaving 8 bases unmatched. The CDR3 length is 15 residues. Germline V lookup: CDR1 MNHNS, CDR2 SASEGT. CDR3 in DNA: TGTGCCAGCAGTGCCGACAGGGGATCGTCCAATGAGCAGTTCTTC. This gives the protein CASSADRGSSNEQFF.

DNA of the CDR3: TGTGCCTGGAATCGTTACAGGACCGGCTACACCTTC. Translated: CAWNRYRTGYTF. This chain links TRBV30 with TRBJ1-2; possible D gene TRBD1, 5 bases. This CDR3 contains 12 residues. The germline gives CDR1 GTSNPN, CDR2 SVGIG (reference sequence). V lost 4 bases and J lost 8, with 14 bases in between.

This clone was observed a few times. The chain employs TRBV6-5 and TRBJ1-2; TRBD1 agrees at 9 bases. The CDR3 length is 13 residues. V trimming: 5 bases; J trimming: 5 bases; junction bases outside the gene matches: 3. CDR1 and CDR2 (germline): MNHEY, SVGAGI. The CDR3 nucleotides read TGTGCCAGCAGTCCTGGGACAGGGTATGGCTACACCTTC. The encoded protein is CASSPGTGYGYTF.

V and J are TRBV27 and TRBJ1-6; D call uncertain. V was clipped by 6 bases and J by 6 bases, with 9 bases between them. This CDR3 region has 13 residues. The V gene's germline CDR1 is MNHEY and CDR2 SMNVEV (reference sequence). CDR3 coding DNA: TGTGCCAGCAGGTACACCCCTAATTCACCCCTCCACTTT. Translation gives CASRYTPNSPLHF.

This clone is termed medium-sized (0.01 to 0.1%). V gene TRBV19 combines with J gene TRBJ2-2, with TRBD2 as a possible D gene (5 bases). With 6 bases removed from V and 6 bases from J, the gap between germline ends came to 17 bases. From germline, CDR1 is LNHDA and CDR2 SQIVND (reference sequence). The CDR3 totals 15 residues. The CDR3 region has the DNA TGTGCCAGTAGACGATCACTCGGGGTCTCCGGGGAGCTGTTTTTT. As protein: CASRRSLGVSGELFF.

This clone came up a few times. The chain joins TRBV7-3 to TRBJ2-2; perhaps TRBD1 as D (5 bases). V shed 4 bases and J shed 6 bases, with 9 bases lying between them. This CDR3 region has 13 residues. Germline V gene lookup returns CDR1 SGHTA and CDR2 FQGTGA. The CDR3 here is CASSSLGAGELFF. In nucleotides, the CDR3 is TGTGCCAGCAGCTCTCTAGGGGCCGGGGAGCTGTTTTTT.

This chain links TRBV4-1 with TRBJ1-5; possible D gene TRBD1, 5 bases. The germline V gene has CDR1 MGHRA and CDR2 YSYEKL. This CDR3 spans 16 amino acids. Trimming left V 0 bases short and J 2 bases short, with 11 bases between. The CDR3 DNA is TGCGCCAGCAGCCAAGATAGGGGCCTCGGCAATCAGCCCCAGCATTTT. Encoded protein: CASSQDRGLGNQPQHF.

The chain employs TRBV4-1 and TRBJ2-7, with a possible D match to TRBD1 (6 bases). CDR3 length equals 18 residues. V was trimmed by 2 bases and J by 0 bases, leaving 20 bases between them. Germline loops: CDR1 MGHRA, CDR2 YSYEKL. The CDR3 DNA is TGCGCCAGCAGCCAATCGGGGTGGCGACAGGACTTCTCCTACGAGCAGTACTTC. Translating it yields CASSQSGWRQDFSYEQYF.

The rearrangement links TRBV15 to TRBJ2-3, with D possibly TRBD2 on 5 matching bases. In germline, CDR1 is LNHNV, CDR2 YYDKDF (reference sequence). Trimming cost V 0 bases and J 2 bases, with 12 bases left between them. The CDR3 totals 16 residues. CDR3 residues: CATSREDGIFTDTQYF. The CDR3 nucleotides read TGTGCCACCAGCAGAGAGGACGGGATTTTCACAGATACGCAGTATTTT.

This clone was counted a single time. This rearrangement joins TRBV4-2 to TRBJ2-7; 9 nucleotides align to TRBD2. The CDR3 consists of 14 residues. J was trimmed by 2 bases and V by 6 bases; bases with no gene match: 5. The germline CDR1 and CDR2 sequences are LGHNA and YNFKEQ. The CDR3 DNA sequence: TGTGCCAGCAGTATTAGCGGGGGACCCTACGAGCAGTACTTC. Protein sequence: CASSISGGPYEQYF.

The V and J genes are TRBV6-4 and TRBJ2-3; TRBD2 aligns across 14 bases. The CDR3 runs 16 residues. With 3 bases clipped from V and 5 bases from J, the junction kept 4 bases outside the gene matches. Germline values: CDR1 MRHNA, CDR2 SNTAGT. The CDR3 nucleotides read TGTGCCAGCAGTGAGACTAGCGGGGGGGCCGAAGATACGCAGTATTTT. Amino acids: CASSETSGGAEDTQYF.

The chain couples TRBV6-5 to TRBJ2-3; D gene ambiguous. V was clipped by 0 bases and J by 0 bases, with 10 bases between them. Germline V lookup: CDR1 MNHEY, CDR2 SVGAGI. The CDR3 totals 16 residues. CDR3 sequence reads: CASSYSSILSTDTQYF. In DNA form, the CDR3 reads TGTGCCAGCAGTTACTCGTCTATCCTTAGCACAGATACGCAGTATTTT.

There are a few counts of this clone. The chain combines TRBV20-1 with TRBJ1-1; D remains ambiguous. Germline V gene lookup returns CDR1 DFQATT and CDR2 SNEGSKA (reference sequence). The CDR3 consists of 9 residues. For the CDR3, the DNA is TGCACCTTCGGGACTGAAGCTTTCTTT. It yields the protein CTFGTEAFF.

The chain joins TRBV27 to TRBJ2-5; D is perhaps TRBD1 (6 bases). Trimming left V 7 bases short and J 5 bases short, with 14 bases between. Germline loops: CDR1 MNHEY, CDR2 SMNVEV (reference sequence). The CDR3 consists of 13 residues. CDR3 sequence: CASKNRVEETQYF. In DNA form, the CDR3 reads TGTGCCAGCAAAAACAGGGTCGAGGAGACCCAGTACTTC.

This chain connects TRBV30 to TRBJ2-1; 8 positions agree with TRBD2. CDR1 GTSNPN and CDR2 SVGIG come from the germline V gene (reference sequence). CDR3 length: 15 amino acids. With V trimmed by 3 bases and J by 7 bases, 11 bases remained unmatched. Here the CDR3 reads CAWRIPAGEVNEQFF. CDR3 in DNA: TGTGCCTGGAGAATCCCAGCGGGGGAGGTGAATGAGCAGTTCTTC.

This chain connects TRBV6-4 to TRBJ2-1, with 11 nucleotides matching TRBD2. Trimming removed 5 bases from V and 5 bases from J; junction bases left unmatched: 5. Germline CDR1 MRHNA, CDR2 SNTAGT. The CDR3 runs 15 residues. CDR3 loop: CASSPGTSGDNEQFF. The CDR3 bases are TGTGCCAGCAGTCCCGGGACTAGCGGTGACAATGAGCAGTTCTTC.

This clone was observed a few times. The CDR3 DNA reads TGTGCCAGCAGTTTAGTAGCCCTTGCAGGGTGGGGCAGATATAGCAATCAGCCCCAGCATTTT. Residues: CASSLVALAGWGRYSNQPQHF. The chain has TRBV28 and TRBJ1-5; a weak D match, TRBD1 (5 bases). This CDR3 region has 21 residues. Germline loops: CDR1 MDHEN, CDR2 SYDVKM. V lost 2 bases and J 0 bases, leaving 26 bases between the germline ends.

This clone was recorded a few times. The chain joins TRBV11-3 to TRBJ2-3; TRBD2 matches at 9 bases. CDR3 length: 17 residues. CDR1 is SGHNT, CDR2 YENEEA, per germline. Losses at the gene ends were 5 bases for V and 8 bases for J; bases not matched to a gene: 17. The CDR3 region is CASSPPGESGGPGTQYF. CDR3 DNA: TGTGCCAGCAGCCCGCCTGGGGAGAGCGGGGGGCCCGGTACGCAGTATTTT.

The chain joins TRBV28 to TRBJ2-7, with D perhaps matching TRBD2 (6 bases). V was pared by 3 bases and J by 1 base, with 7 bases between. CDR3 size: 13 residues. Germline CDR1 MDHEN, CDR2 SYDVKM. The CDR3 nucleotides read TGTGCCAGCAGTTTGGGGGGATCCTACGAGCAGTACTTC. Translating it yields CASSLGGSYEQYF.

The V call is TRBV4-3, the J call TRBJ1-3; a weak D match, TRBD1 (6 bases). The CDR3 has 20 residues. The V and J ends lost 4 bases and 2 bases respectively, with 27 bases between them. In germline, CDR1 is LGHNA, CDR2 YSLEER. The CDR3 DNA reads TGCGCCAGCAGCCCCCAACAGGGTTCCATCATCATCCCGGCTGGAAACACCATATATTTT. It yields the protein CASSPQQGSIIIPAGNTIYF.

The chain carries TRBV29-1 and TRBJ1-1; D perhaps matches TRBD1 (5 bases). The V gene's germline CDR1 is SQVTM and CDR2 ANQGSEA. The CDR3 has 14 residues. Trimming took 2 bases from V and 4 from J, leaving 14 bases between them. CDR3 in DNA: TGCAGCGTTGAACGTCAGGGATGGGGCACTGAAGCTTTCTTT. Translation: CSVERQGWGTEAFF.

The V call is TRBV5-1, the J call TRBJ2-1; no firm D call. This CDR3 is 16 amino acids long. Trimming pared 2 bases from V and 3 bases from J, leaving 15 bases between. Germline CDR1 and CDR2: SGHRS and YFSETQ. The CDR3 DNA reads as TGCGCCAGCAGCTTCCCATCTAACAGATTCTACAATGAGCAGTTCTTC. Amino acid sequence: CASSFPSNRFYNEQFF.

This sequence joins TRBV9 and TRBJ2-5; 7 bases are a match to TRBD1. Germline V CDR1 and CDR2: SGDLS, YYNGEE. V was clipped by 3 bases and J by 1 base; unmatched bases: 6. This CDR3 spans 15 amino acids. Here the CDR3 reads CASSATGTAQETQYF. The CDR3 DNA sequence: TGTGCCAGCAGCGCTACCGGGACAGCCCAAGAGACCCAGTACTTC.